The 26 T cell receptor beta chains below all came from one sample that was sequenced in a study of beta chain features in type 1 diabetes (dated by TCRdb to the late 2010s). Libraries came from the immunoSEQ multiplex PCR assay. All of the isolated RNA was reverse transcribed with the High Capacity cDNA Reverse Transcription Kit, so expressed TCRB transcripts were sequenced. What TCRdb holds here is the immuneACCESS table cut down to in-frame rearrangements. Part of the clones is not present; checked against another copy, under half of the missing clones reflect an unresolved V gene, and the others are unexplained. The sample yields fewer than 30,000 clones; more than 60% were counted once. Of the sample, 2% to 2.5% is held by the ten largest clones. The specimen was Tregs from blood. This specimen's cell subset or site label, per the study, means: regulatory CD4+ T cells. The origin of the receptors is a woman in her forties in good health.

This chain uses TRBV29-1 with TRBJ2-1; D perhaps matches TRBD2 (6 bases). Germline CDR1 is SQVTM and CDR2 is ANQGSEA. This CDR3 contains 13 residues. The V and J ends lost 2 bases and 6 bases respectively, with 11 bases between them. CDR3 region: CSVEQLAANEQFF. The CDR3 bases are TGCAGCGTTGAACAACTAGCAGCCAATGAGCAGTTCTTC.

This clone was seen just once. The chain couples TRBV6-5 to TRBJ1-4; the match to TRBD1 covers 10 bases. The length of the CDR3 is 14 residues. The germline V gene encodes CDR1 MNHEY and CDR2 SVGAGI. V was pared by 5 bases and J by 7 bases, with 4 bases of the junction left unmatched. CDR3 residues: CASSPDRGSEKLFF. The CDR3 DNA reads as TGTGCCAGCAGTCCGGACAGGGGGTCTGAAAAACTGTTTTTT.

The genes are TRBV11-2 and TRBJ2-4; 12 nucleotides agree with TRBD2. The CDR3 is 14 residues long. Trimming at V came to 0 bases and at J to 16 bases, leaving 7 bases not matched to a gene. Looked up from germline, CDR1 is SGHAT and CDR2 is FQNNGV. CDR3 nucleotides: TGTGCCAGCAGCTTAGAAGCTAGCGGGGGGGCCTCATACTTC. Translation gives CASSLEASGGASYF.

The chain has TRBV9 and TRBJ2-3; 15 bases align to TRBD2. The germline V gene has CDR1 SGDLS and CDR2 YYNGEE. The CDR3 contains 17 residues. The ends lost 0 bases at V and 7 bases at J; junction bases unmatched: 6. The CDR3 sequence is CASSVAIGTSGGNTQYF. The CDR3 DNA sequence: TGTGCCAGCAGCGTAGCTATAGGGACTAGCGGGGGGAATACGCAGTATTTT.

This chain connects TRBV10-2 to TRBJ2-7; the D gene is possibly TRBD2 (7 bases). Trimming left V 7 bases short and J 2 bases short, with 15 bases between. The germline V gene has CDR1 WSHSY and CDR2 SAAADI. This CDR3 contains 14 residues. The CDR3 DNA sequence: TGCGCCAGCATCCTCGGCGGGGGCCCCTACGAGCAGTACTTC. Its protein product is CASILGGGPYEQYF.

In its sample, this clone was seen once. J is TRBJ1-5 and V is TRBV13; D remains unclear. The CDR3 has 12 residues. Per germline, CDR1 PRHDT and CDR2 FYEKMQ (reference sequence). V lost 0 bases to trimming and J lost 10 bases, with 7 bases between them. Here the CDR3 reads CASSLGGAPQHF. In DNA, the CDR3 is TGTGCCAGCAGCTTAGGCGGAGCCCCCCAGCATTTT.

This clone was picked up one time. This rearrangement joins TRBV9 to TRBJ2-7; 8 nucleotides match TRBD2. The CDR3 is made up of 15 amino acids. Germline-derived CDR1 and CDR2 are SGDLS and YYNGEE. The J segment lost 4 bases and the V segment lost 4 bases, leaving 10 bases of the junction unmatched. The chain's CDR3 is CASSPQPSGFYEQYF. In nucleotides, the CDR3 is TGTGCCAGCAGCCCCCAGCCTAGCGGGTTTTACGAGCAGTACTTC.

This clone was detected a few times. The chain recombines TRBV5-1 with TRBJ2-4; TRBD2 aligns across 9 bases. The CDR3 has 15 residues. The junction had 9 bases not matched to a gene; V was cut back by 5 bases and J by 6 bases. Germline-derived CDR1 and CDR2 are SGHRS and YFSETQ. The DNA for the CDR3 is TGCGCCAGCAGGTCCGCGGGGGGGCCGGGAAACATTCAGTACTTC. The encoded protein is CASRSAGGPGNIQYF.

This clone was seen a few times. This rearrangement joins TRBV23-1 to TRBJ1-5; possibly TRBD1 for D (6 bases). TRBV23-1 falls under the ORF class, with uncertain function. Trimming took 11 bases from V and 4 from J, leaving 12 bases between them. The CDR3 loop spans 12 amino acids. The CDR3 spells CAHGQLNQPQHF. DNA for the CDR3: TGCGCCCATGGACAGTTGAATCAGCCCCAGCATTTT.

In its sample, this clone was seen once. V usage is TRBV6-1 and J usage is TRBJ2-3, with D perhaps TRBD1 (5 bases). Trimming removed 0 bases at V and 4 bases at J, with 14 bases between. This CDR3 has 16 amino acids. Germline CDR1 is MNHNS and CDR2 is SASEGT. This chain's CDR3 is CASSEALQAGPDTQYF. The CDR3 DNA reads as TGTGCCAGCAGTGAAGCGCTTCAGGCAGGGCCAGATACGCAGTATTTT.

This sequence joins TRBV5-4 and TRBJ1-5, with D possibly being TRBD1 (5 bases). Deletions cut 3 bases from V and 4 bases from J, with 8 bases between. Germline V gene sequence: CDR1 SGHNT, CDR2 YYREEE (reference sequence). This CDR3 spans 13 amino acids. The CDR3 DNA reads TGTGCCAGCAGCTGGGGGGAGAATCAGCCCCAGCATTTT. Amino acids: CASSWGENQPQHF. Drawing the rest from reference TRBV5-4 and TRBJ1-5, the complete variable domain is ETGVTQSPTHLIKTRGQQVTLRCSSQSGHNTVSWYQQALGQGPQFIFQYYREEENGRGNFPPRFSGLQFPNYSSELNVNALELDDSALYLCASSWGENQPQHFGDGTRLSIL.

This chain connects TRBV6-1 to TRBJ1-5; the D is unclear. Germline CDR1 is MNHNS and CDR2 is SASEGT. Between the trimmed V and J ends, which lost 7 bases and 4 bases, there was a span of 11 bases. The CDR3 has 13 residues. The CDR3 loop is CASTSWSNQPQHF. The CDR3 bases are TGTGCCAGCACTTCGTGGAGTAATCAGCCCCAGCATTTT.

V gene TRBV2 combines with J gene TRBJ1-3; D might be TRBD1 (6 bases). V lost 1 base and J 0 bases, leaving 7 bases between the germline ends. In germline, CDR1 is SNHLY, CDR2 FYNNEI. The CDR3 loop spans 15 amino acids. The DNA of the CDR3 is TGTGCCAGCAGTGAAGTACAGGGCTCTGGAAACACCATATATTTT. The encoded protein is CASSEVQGSGNTIYF.

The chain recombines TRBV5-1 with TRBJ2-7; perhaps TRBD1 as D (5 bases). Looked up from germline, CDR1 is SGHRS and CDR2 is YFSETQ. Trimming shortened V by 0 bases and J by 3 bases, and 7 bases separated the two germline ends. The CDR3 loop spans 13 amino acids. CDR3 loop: CASSLGQRYEQYF. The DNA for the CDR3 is TGCGCCAGCAGCTTGGGACAGCGCTACGAGCAGTACTTC.

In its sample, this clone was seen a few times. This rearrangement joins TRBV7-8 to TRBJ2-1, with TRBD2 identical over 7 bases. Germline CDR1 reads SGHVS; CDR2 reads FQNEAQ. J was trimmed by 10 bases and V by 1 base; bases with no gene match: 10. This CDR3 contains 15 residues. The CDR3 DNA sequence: TGTGCCAGCAGCTTAGGGGGCGGGGGACCTTTAGAGCAGTTCTTC. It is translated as CASSLGGGGPLEQFF.

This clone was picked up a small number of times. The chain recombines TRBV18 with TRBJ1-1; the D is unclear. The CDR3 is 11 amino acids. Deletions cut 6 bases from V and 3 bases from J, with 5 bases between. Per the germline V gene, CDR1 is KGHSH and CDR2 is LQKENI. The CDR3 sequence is CASSYDTEAFF. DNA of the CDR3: TGTGCCAGCTCCTACGACACTGAAGCTTTCTTT.

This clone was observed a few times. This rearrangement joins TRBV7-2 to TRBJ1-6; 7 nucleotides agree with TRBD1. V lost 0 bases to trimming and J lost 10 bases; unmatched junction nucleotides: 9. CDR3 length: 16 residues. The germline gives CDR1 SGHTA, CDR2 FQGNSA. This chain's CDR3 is CASSLAATGYSSPLHF. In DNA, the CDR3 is TGTGCCAGCAGCTTAGCTGCGACAGGGTATAGCTCACCCCTCCACTTT.

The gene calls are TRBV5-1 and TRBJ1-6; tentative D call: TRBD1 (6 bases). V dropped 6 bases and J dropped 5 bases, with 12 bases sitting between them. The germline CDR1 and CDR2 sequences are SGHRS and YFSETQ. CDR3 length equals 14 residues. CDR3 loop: CASKEGQNNSPLHF. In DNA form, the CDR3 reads TGCGCCAGCAAGGAAGGACAGAATAATTCACCCCTCCACTTT. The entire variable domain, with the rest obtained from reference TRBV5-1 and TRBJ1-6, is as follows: KAGVTQTPRYLIKTRGQQVTLSCSPISGHRSVSWYQQTPGQGLQFLFEYFSETQRNKGNFPGRFSGRQFSNSRSEMNVSTLELGDSALYLCASKEGQNNSPLHFGNGTRLTVT.

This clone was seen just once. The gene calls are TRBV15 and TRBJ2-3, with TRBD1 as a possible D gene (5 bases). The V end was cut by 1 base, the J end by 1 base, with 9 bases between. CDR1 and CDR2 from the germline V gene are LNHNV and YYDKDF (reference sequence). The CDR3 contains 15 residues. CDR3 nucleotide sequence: TGTGCCACCAGCAGAGTGGGGCAGGGCACAGATACGCAGTATTTT. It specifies CATSRVGQGTDTQYF.

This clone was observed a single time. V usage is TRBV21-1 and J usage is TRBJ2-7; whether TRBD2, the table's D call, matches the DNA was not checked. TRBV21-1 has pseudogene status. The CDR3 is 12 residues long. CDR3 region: CASRGGYYEQYF. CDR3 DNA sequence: TGTGCCAGCCGAGGAGGATACTACGAGCAGTACTTC.

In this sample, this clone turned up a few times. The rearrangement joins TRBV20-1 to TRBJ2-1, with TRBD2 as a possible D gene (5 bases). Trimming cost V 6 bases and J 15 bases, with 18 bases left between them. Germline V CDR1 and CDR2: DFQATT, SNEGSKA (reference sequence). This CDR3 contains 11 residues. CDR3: CSAFFGPRGFF. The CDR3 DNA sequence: TGCAGTGCATTTTTCGGGCCCCGGGGGTTCTTC.

CDR3 in amino acids: CASSLWANTEAFF. In nucleotides, the CDR3 is TGTGCCAGCAGTTTATGGGCCAACACTGAAGCTTTCTTT. The gene calls are TRBV27 and TRBJ1-1; D gene uncertain. V shed 1 base and J shed 2 bases, with 5 bases lying between them. Germline-derived CDR1 and CDR2 are MNHEY and SMNVEV (reference sequence). The CDR3 is 13 residues long.

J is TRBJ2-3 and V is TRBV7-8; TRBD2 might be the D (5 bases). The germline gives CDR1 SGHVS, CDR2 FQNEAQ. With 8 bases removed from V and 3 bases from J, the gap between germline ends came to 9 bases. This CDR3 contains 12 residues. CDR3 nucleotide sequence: TGTGCCAGCGACCGGGGAACAGATACGCAGTATTTT. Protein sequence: CASDRGTDTQYF. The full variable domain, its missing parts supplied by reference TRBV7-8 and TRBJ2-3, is GAGVSQSPRYKVAKRGQDVALRCDPISGHVSLFWYQQALGQGPEFLTYFQNEAQLDKSGLPSDRFFAERPEGSVSTLKIQRTQQEDSAVYLCASDRGTDTQYFGPGTRLTVL.

CDR3 sequence (DNA): TGCGCCAGCGTAACACAGGGTGGGAGCAATCAGCCCCAGCATTTT. This gives the protein CASVTQGGSNQPQHF. V gene TRBV23-1 combines with J gene TRBJ1-5; D is perhaps TRBD1 (6 bases). TRBV23-1 is filed as an ORF, its function uncertain. The V end lost 8 bases, the J end lost 1 base, and 15 bases lay between the germline ends. This CDR3 region has 15 residues.

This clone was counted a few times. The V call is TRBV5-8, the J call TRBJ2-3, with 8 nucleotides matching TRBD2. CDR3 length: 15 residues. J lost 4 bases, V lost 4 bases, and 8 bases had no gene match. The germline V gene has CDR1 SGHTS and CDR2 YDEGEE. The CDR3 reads CASSAGTSGSDTQYF. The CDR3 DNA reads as TGTGCCAGCAGCGCCGGGACTAGTGGTTCAGATACGCAGTATTTT.

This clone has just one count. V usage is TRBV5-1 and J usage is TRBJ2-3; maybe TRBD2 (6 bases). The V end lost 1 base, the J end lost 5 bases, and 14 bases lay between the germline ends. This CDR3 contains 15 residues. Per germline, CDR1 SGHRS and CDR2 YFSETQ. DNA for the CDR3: TGCGCCAGCAGCTTGCGGGGACTGGAGGTAGATACGCAGTATTTT. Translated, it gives CASSLRGLEVDTQYF.